This TCR beta chain was identified during a study of identical twins. Regarding the study as a whole: The study found excess low generation probability among twin-shared out-of-frame alpha sequences.

CDR3 length: 12 amino acids. CDR1 and CDR2 from the germline V gene are SNHLY and FYNNEI. V was cut by 9 bases and J by 4 bases, with 11 bases left in between. Note on this clonotype: The antigen is undetermined.

One entry per CDR3 protein, called by TCRdb with MiXCR from the 5' RACE reads. The table shows hundreds of thousands of distinct CDR3 sequences, with approximately 8.5% occurring only once. The sample was also linked to a second study, of yellow fever vaccine responses in identical twins.

The chain combines TRBV2 with TRBJ2-3; TRBD2 is a possible D gene (7 bases). Sequencing was carried out using memory (CD45RO+) T cells sorted from blood. The sequence came from a woman between 18 and 30 years old in good health. This CDR3 is CARRGASDTQYF. CDR3 sequence (DNA): TGTGCCAGACGGGGGGCATCAGATACGCAGTATTTT. Based on the CDR3 plus reference TRBV2 and TRBJ2-3, the full variable domain is EPEVTQTPSHQVTQMGQEVILRCVPISNHLYFYWYRQILGQKVEFLVSFYNNEISEKSEIFDDQFSVERPDGSNFTLKIRSTKLEDSAMYFCARRGASDTQYFGPGTRLTVL.